This entry lists 27 T cell receptor beta chains sequenced from one sample in a study of T cell responses to AZD1222 COVID-19 vaccine. Only in-frame clones appear in the TCRdb table, and some are missing; sequencing was by immunoSEQ multiplex PCR. This sample has roughly 92,000 clones, with around 90% found just once. The source material was peripheral blood, sampled on day 0 of AZD1222 vaccination. The receptors stem from an adult in good health.

In DNA form, the CDR3 reads TGCGCCAGCAGCCGAAGAGGTCAGAACTATGGCTACACCTTC. The encoded protein is CASSRRGQNYGYTF. The chain couples TRBV4-1 to TRBJ1-2, with D uncertain. Germline lookup yields CDR1 MGHRA and CDR2 YSYEKL. The CDR3 is 14 residues long. Trimming removed 4 bases from V and 2 bases from J, with 11 bases in between.

The gene calls are TRBV28 and TRBJ2-5, with 11 bases lining up with TRBD2. V shed 3 bases and J 1 base; nucleotides not matched to a gene: 4. The CDR3 has 16 amino acids. CDR1 is MDHEN, CDR2 SYDVKM, per germline. CDR3 protein: CASSFVAGGPQETQYF. The CDR3 coding sequence is TGTGCCAGCAGTTTTGTAGCGGGGGGGCCCCAAGAGACCCAGTACTTC.

V and J are TRBV12-3 or TRBV12-4 and TRBJ1-6, with D unresolved. The CDR3 is 12 residues long. The V and J ends lost 4 bases and 10 bases respectively, with 8 bases between them. CDR3 residues: CASSYSGSPLHF. The CDR3 coding sequence is TGTGCCAGCAGTTACTCCGGCTCACCCCTCCACTTT.

V usage is TRBV7-9 and J usage is TRBJ1-4; perhaps TRBD1 as D (6 bases). The CDR3 sequence is 14 residues long. The V and J ends lost 5 bases and 5 bases respectively, with 12 bases between them. Per the germline V gene, CDR1 is SEHNR and CDR2 is FQNEAQ (reference sequence). This chain's CDR3 is CASSLGHGNEKLFF. DNA of the CDR3: TGTGCCAGCAGCCTGGGACACGGAAATGAAAAACTGTTTTTT.

The chain couples TRBV5-8 to TRBJ2-5; TRBD2 might be the D (6 bases). V lost 3 bases and J lost 5, with 17 bases in between. Germline V gene sequence: CDR1 SGHTS, CDR2 YDEGEE. The CDR3 is 15 residues long. DNA of the CDR3: TGTGCCAGCAGCTCACAGGTCCGGGGGTTGGAGACCCAGTACTTC. Protein: CASSSQVRGLETQYF.

V gene TRBV18 combines with J gene TRBJ2-7; D is undetermined. V gave up 4 bases and J gave up 1 base, with 17 bases separating them. Germline V gene data show CDR1 as KGHSH and CDR2 as LQKENI. CDR3 length: 16 amino acids. The CDR3 DNA is TGTGCCAGCTCACAGGGTTCCCCAGGATCTTCCTACGAGCAGTACTTC. Translation: CASSQGSPGSSYEQYF.

This clone was seen a handful of times. This chain uses TRBV14 with TRBJ2-2; D may be TRBD1 or TRBD2 (5 bases each). This CDR3 region has 15 residues. Trimming left V 2 bases short and J 4 bases short, with 11 bases between. Germline V lookup: CDR1 SGHDN, CDR2 FVKESK. CDR3 DNA: TGTGCCAGCAGCCAAAAGGGGAGTGCCACCGGGGAGCTGTTTTTT. Translation gives CASSQKGSATGELFF.

Only one count was recorded for this clone. The rearrangement uses TRBV5-1 and TRBJ2-7; a weak D match, TRBD2 (6 bases). The germline V and J ends were trimmed by 2 bases and 2 bases, with 17 bases remaining between them. The CDR3 loop spans 16 amino acids. Per germline, CDR1 SGHRS and CDR2 YFSETQ. The CDR3 region is CASSLIPGTGAYEQYF. The CDR3 coding sequence is TGCGCCAGCAGCTTAATACCCGGGACGGGAGCCTACGAGCAGTACTTC.

Details on this clone: This CDR3 is also generated by other DNA sequences in the sample. The V call is TRBV18, the J call TRBJ2-7; a weak D match, TRBD1 (6 bases). V dropped 2 bases and J dropped 5 bases, with 7 bases sitting between them. Germline assignment: CDR1 KGHSH and CDR2 LQKENI. The CDR3 length is 12 residues. This CDR3 reads CASSPGGDEQYF. In DNA, the CDR3 is TGTGCCAGCTCACCAGGGGGCGACGAGCAGTACTTC.

This clone appeared a few times. This chain links TRBV5-1 with TRBJ1-4; weak D call: TRBD1 (6 bases). This CDR3 contains 14 residues. Germline V CDR1 and CDR2: SGHRS, YFSETQ. Trimming shortened V by 6 bases and J by 4 bases, and 13 bases separated the two germline ends. The CDR3: CASMPGGGNEKLFF. For the CDR3, the DNA is TGCGCCAGCATGCCTGGGGGCGGTAATGAAAAACTGTTTTTT.

The chain uses TRBV5-1 and TRBJ1-3, with TRBD1 as a possible D gene (6 bases). The germline V gene encodes CDR1 SGHRS and CDR2 YFSETQ. The V and J ends lost 4 bases and 4 bases respectively, with 9 bases between them. CDR3 length: 13 amino acids. This CDR3 reads CASSRDNGNTIYF. The CDR3 nucleotides are TGCGCCAGCAGCAGGGACAACGGAAACACCATATATTTT.

The chain employs TRBV9 and TRBJ2-6; D may correspond to TRBD1 or TRBD2 (5 bases each). Looked up from germline, CDR1 is SGDLS and CDR2 is YYNGEE. V shed 4 bases and J shed 0 bases, with 23 bases lying between them. CDR3 length: 20 residues. For the CDR3, the DNA is TGTGCCAGCAGCCCCCAGGGACGGTCCCTCGCCGTCTCTGGGGCCAACGTCCTGACTTTC. Translating it yields CASSPQGRSLAVSGANVLTF. Full variable domain (outside the CDR3, taken from reference TRBV9 and TRBJ2-6): DSGVTQTPKHLITATGQRVTLRCSPRSGDLSVYWYQQSLDQGLQFLIQYYNGEERAKGNILERFSAQQFPDLHSELNLSSLELGDSALYFCASSPQGRSLAVSGANVLTFGAGSRLTVL.

The chain combines TRBV4-3 with TRBJ1-6; D is undetermined. The germline V and J ends were trimmed by 2 bases and 10 bases, with 24 bases remaining between them. The CDR3 has 18 amino acids. CDR1 and CDR2 from the germline V gene are LGHNA and YSLEER. DNA for the CDR3: TGCGCCAGCAGCCAATCGCGTAGGTCGACGGAGTTTGGCTCACCCCTCCACTTT. It specifies CASSQSRRSTEFGSPLHF.

The chain has TRBV7-9 and TRBJ1-1; TRBD1 matches at 7 bases. The V and J ends lost 7 bases and 10 bases, in that order; junction bases with no gene match: 9. The CDR3 runs 12 residues. Germline V lookup: CDR1 SEHNR, CDR2 FQNEAQ (reference sequence). Here the CDR3 reads CASTRQGDTAFF. The CDR3 DNA is TGTGCCAGCACCAGACAGGGCGATACAGCTTTCTTT.

V is TRBV19 and J is TRBJ1-6, with D unresolved. The V and J ends lost 6 bases and 6 bases respectively, with 15 bases between them. The CDR3 is 15 amino acids. Germline assignment: CDR1 LNHDA and CDR2 SQIVND (reference sequence). CDR3 residues: CASRREGNLNSPLHF. The CDR3 DNA is TGTGCCAGTAGGAGGGAAGGGAACCTTAATTCACCCCTCCACTTT.

The V gene is TRBV7-2, the J gene TRBJ2-5; a possible D gene is TRBD1 (6 bases). This CDR3 has 15 amino acids. Trimming took off 1 base at V and 5 bases at J, with 14 bases between the two ends. Germline lookup yields CDR1 SGHTA and CDR2 FQGNSA. CDR3 loop: CASSLGSDRGETQYF. For the CDR3, the DNA is TGTGCCAGCAGCTTAGGATCGGATAGGGGGGAGACCCAGTACTTC. The whole variable domain, filled in from reference TRBV7-2 and TRBJ2-5, reads GAGVSQSPSNKVTEKGKDVELRCDPISGHTALYWYRQSLGQGLEFLIYFQGNSAPDKSGLPSDRFSAERTGGSVSTLTIQRTQQEDSAVYLCASSLGSDRGETQYFGPGTRLLVL.

The gene calls are TRBV5-4 and TRBJ1-5, with a weak D call TRBD1 (6 bases). Germline values: CDR1 SGHNT, CDR2 YYREEE (reference sequence). CDR3 size: 13 residues. Trimming took off 4 bases at V and 4 bases at J, with 9 bases between the two ends. CDR3 bases: TGTGCCAGCAGCCAGGGGTTTAATCAGCCCCAGCATTTT. Translation gives CASSQGFNQPQHF. Supplemented by reference TRBV5-4 and TRBJ1-5, the full variable domain reads ETGVTQSPTHLIKTRGQQVTLRCSSQSGHNTVSWYQQALGQGPQFIFQYYREEENGRGNFPPRFSGLQFPNYSSELNVNALELDDSALYLCASSQGFNQPQHFGDGTRLSIL.

V usage is TRBV5-6 and J usage is TRBJ1-1; 9 nucleotides align to TRBD1. This CDR3 has 15 residues. CDR1 is SGHDT, CDR2 YYEEEE, per germline. The J segment lost 5 bases and the V segment lost 1 base, leaving 6 bases of the junction unmatched. The CDR3 region has the DNA TGTGCCAGCAGCTTGCACAGGGGGCGCTATACTGAAGCTTTCTTT. This gives the protein CASSLHRGRYTEAFF.

The gene calls are TRBV5-1 and TRBJ1-6, with D tentatively TRBD1 (5 bases). Per the germline V gene, CDR1 is SGHRS and CDR2 is YFSETQ. With 4 bases removed from V and 0 bases from J, the gap between germline ends came to 14 bases. This CDR3 region has 17 residues. The CDR3 DNA reads as TGCGCCAGCAGCGCCCGACAGTTCAGCTCCTATAATTCACCCCTCCACTTT. Translating gives CASSARQFSSYNSPLHF.

The chain combines TRBV6-5 with TRBJ2-2; D assignment may be TRBD1 or TRBD2 (5 bases each). The CDR3 has 14 residues. Germline CDR1 and CDR2: MNHEY and SVGAGI. Trimming removed 6 bases from V and 7 bases from J, with 15 bases in between. CDR3 sequence reads: CASSSGTDIGELFF. DNA of the CDR3: TGTGCCAGCAGCTCTGGGACGGACATCGGGGAGCTGTTTTTT.

The chain's CDR3 is CASSPDRTFYSPLHF. CDR3 in DNA: TGTGCCAGCAGCCCAGACCGGACATTCTATTCACCCCTCCACTTT. The gene calls are TRBV7-8 and TRBJ1-6; TRBD1 is a possible D gene (5 bases). From germline, CDR1 is SGHVS and CDR2 FQNEAQ. CDR3 length: 15 residues. V lost 5 bases and J 8 bases, leaving 16 bases between the germline ends.

This chain links TRBV7-9 with TRBJ2-1; tentatively, D is TRBD2 (5 bases). This CDR3 has 14 residues. V lost 4 bases to trimming and J lost 4 bases, with 11 bases between them. From germline, CDR1 is SEHNR and CDR2 FQNEAQ (reference sequence). CDR3 sequence reads: CASSSARRYNEQFF. CDR3 DNA sequence: TGTGCCAGCAGCTCCGCAAGGAGGTACAATGAGCAGTTCTTC.

V usage is TRBV7-2 and J usage is TRBJ2-7; TRBD1 agrees at 9 bases. Germline V lookup: CDR1 SGHTA, CDR2 FQGNSA. CDR3 size: 15 residues. V lost 3 bases to trimming and J lost 6 bases; unmatched junction nucleotides: 9. As DNA, the CDR3 is TGTGCCAGCAGCTTGAGTTGGGACAGGGCTACCGAGCAGTACTTC. Amino acid sequence: CASSLSWDRATEQYF.

The V and J genes are TRBV18 and TRBJ2-7; TRBD2 might be the D (6 bases). Germline CDR1 KGHSH, CDR2 LQKENI. The CDR3 spans 16 residues. Trimming cost V 0 bases and J 3 bases, with 15 bases left between them. The CDR3 here is CASSPPGTAVGYEQYF. The CDR3, as DNA: TGTGCCAGCTCACCACCGGGGACTGCTGTCGGCTACGAGCAGTACTTC.

The chain employs TRBV5-8 and TRBJ1-3; D is unresolved. Germline values: CDR1 SGHTS, CDR2 YDEGEE. V gave up 3 bases and J gave up 0 bases, with 13 bases separating them. This CDR3 is 16 amino acids long. This CDR3 is CASSYLFGNSGNTIYF. CDR3 sequence (DNA): TGTGCCAGCAGCTACCTCTTCGGAAACTCTGGAAACACCATATATTTT.

This sequence joins TRBV19 and TRBJ1-3; no clear D gene. This CDR3 is built from 14 residues. Germline assignment: CDR1 LNHDA and CDR2 SQIVND (reference sequence). V was trimmed by 5 bases and J by 2 bases, leaving 10 bases between them. CDR3 sequence: CASSPPEAGNTIYF. CDR3 DNA sequence: TGTGCCAGTAGTCCGCCCGAGGCTGGAAACACCATATATTTT.

CDR3 in amino acids: CASSSGGAWNEQFF. The DNA for the CDR3 is TGCGCCAGCTCTAGCGGGGGGGCCTGGAATGAGCAGTTCTTC. The chain joins TRBV5-1 to TRBJ2-1; 12 bases fit TRBD2. The CDR3 is made up of 14 amino acids. The trim removed 7 bases at V and 7 bases at J, leaving 6 bases unmatched. Germline CDR1 is SGHRS and CDR2 is YFSETQ.